The 2 T cell receptor beta chains below come from one sample, sequenced in a study of blood T cell repertoires in COVID-19. Measured with immunoSEQ multiplex PCR; TCRdb has only the in-frame clones, and not every one. Among 70,000 or so clones listed, 90% were seen once. The source material was peripheral blood. The receptors derive from a human donor in a cohort sampled during active COVID-19.

This chain uses TRBV10-3 with TRBJ1-1, with D unclear. There are 13 residues in the CDR3. The V end lost 0 bases, the J end lost 6 bases, and 8 bases lay between the germline ends. Germline loops: CDR1 ENHRY, CDR2 SYGVKD. CDR3 DNA: TGTGCCATCAGTGAGTCGAGGGCGGCTGAAGCTTTCTTT. Translated: CAISESRAAEAFF.

This sequence joins TRBV6-6 and TRBJ2-1; D may be TRBD1 (5 bases). The V and J ends lost 2 bases and 9 bases respectively, with 11 bases between them. The CDR3 is 13 residues long. Germline V gene data show CDR1 as MNHNY and CDR2 as SVGAGI (reference sequence). CDR3 amino acids: CASSYRAGLEQFF. The DNA of the CDR3 is TGTGCCAGCAGTTACCGGGCAGGGCTTGAGCAGTTCTTC.